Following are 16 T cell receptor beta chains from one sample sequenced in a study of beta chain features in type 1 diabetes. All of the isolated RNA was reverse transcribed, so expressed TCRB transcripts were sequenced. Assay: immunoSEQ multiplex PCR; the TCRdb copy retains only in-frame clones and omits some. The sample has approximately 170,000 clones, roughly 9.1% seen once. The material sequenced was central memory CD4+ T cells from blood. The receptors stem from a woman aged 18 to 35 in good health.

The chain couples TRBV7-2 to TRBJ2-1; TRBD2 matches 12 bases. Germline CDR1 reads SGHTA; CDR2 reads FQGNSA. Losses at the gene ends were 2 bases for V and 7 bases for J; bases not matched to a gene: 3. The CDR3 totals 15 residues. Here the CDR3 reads CASSLTSGGPNEQFF. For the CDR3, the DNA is TGTGCCAGCAGCTTAACTAGCGGGGGGCCGAATGAGCAGTTCTTC.

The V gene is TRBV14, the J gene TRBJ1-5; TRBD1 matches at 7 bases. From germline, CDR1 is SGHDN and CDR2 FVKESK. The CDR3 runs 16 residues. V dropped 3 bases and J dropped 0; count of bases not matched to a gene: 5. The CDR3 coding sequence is TGTGCCAGCAGCCACGCGGACAGGCCTAGCAATCAGCCCCAGCATTTT. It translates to CASSHADRPSNQPQHF.

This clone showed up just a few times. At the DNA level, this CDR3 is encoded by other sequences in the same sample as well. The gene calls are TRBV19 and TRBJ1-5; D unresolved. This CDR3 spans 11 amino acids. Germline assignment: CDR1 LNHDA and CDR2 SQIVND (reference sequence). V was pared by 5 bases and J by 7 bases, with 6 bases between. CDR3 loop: CASSSGQPQHF. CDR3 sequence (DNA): TGTGCCAGTAGTTCAGGACAGCCCCAGCATTTT.

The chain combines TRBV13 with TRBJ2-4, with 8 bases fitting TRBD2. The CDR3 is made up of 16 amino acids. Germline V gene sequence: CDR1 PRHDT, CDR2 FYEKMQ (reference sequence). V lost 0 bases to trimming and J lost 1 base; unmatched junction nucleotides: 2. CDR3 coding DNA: TGTGCCAGCAGCTTAGGAGCGGGGGAGGCCAAAAACATTCAGTACTTC. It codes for CASSLGAGEAKNIQYF.

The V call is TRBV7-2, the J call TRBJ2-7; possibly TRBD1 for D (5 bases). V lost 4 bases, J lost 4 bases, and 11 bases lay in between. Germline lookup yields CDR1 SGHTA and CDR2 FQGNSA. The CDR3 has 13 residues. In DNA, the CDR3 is TGTGCCAGCAGCTCAGGGATGCGATACGAGCAGTACTTC. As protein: CASSSGMRYEQYF.

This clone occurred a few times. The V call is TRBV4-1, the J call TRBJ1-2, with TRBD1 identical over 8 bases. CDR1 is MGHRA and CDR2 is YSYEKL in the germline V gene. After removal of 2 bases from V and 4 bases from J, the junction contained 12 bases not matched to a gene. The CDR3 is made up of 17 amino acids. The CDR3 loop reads CASSQPLGQGHGYGYTF. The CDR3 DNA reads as TGCGCCAGCAGCCAACCTCTCGGACAGGGCCATGGCTATGGCTACACCTTC.

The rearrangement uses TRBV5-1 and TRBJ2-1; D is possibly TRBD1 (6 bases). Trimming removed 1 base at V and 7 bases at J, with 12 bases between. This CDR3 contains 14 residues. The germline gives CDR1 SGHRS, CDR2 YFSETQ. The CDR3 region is CASSLTGIVNEQFF. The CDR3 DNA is TGCGCCAGCAGCTTGACAGGGATAGTTAATGAGCAGTTCTTC.

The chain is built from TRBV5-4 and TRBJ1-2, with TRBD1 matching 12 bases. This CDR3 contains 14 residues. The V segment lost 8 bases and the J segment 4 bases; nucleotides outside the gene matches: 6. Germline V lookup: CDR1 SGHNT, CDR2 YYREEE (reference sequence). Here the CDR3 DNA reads TGTGCCAGTGGGACAGGGGGCGCGATCTATGGCTACACCTTC. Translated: CASGTGGAIYGYTF.

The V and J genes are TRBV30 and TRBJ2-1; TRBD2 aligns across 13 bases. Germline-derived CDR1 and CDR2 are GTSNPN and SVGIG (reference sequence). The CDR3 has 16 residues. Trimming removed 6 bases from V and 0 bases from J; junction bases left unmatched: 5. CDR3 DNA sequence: TGTGCCTGTAAGACTAGCGGGAGGACCTCCTACAATGAGCAGTTCTTC. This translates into CACKTSGRTSYNEQFF.

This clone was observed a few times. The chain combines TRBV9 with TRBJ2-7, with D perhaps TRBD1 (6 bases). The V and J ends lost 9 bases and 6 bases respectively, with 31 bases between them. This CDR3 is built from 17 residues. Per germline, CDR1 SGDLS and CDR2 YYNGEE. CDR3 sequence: CAIPPLDSSERFGEQYF. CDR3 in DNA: TGTGCCATTCCACCCCTGGACAGCTCTGAGAGATTTGGCGAGCAGTACTTC.

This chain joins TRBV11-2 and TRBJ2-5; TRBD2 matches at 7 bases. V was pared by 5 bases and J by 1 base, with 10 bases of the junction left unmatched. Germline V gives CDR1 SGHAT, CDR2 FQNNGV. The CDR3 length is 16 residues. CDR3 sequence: CASSHWLGEGQETQYF. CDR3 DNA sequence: TGTGCCAGCAGCCACTGGCTGGGGGAGGGCCAAGAGACCCAGTACTTC.

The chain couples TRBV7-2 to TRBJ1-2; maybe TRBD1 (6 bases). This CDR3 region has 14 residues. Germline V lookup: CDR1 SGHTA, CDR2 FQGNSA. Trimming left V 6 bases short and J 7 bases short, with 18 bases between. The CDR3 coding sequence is TGTGCCAGCAGTACCCGGGGGGGGGCTACTGGCTACACCTTC. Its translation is CASSTRGGATGYTF.

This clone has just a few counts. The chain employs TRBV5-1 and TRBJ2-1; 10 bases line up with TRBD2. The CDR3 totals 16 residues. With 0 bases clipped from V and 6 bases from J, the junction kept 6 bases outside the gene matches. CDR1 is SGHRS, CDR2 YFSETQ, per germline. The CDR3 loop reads CASSLAALAGINEQFF. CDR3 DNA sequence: TGCGCCAGCAGCTTGGCCGCACTAGCGGGGATCAATGAGCAGTTCTTC.

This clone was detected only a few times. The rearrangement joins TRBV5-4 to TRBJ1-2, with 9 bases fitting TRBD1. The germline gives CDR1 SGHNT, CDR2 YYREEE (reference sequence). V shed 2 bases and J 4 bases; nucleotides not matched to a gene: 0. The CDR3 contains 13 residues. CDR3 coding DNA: TGTGCCAGCAGCTTACAGGGGGCCTATGGCTACACCTTC. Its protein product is CASSLQGAYGYTF.

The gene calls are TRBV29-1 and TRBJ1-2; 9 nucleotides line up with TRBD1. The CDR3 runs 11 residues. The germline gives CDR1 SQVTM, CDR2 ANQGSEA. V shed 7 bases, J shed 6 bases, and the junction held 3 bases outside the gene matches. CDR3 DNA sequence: TGCAGCGCCACAGGGGGCAATGGCTACACCTTC. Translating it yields CSATGGNGYTF. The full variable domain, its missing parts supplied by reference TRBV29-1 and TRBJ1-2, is SAVISQKPSRDICQRGTSLTIQCQVDSQVTMMFWYRQQPGQSLTLIATANQGSEATYESGFVIDKFPISRPNLTFSTLTVSNMSPEDSSIYLCSATGGNGYTFGSGTRLTVV.

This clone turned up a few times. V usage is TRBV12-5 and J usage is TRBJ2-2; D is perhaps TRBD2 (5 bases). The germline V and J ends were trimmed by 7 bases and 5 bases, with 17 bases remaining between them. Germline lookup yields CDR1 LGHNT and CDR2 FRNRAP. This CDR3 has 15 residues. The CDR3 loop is CASEADGSGTGELFF. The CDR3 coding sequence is TGTGCTAGTGAAGCGGACGGCTCGGGGACCGGGGAGCTGTTTTTT.